A single sample is the source of the 8 T cell receptor beta chains below, sequenced in a study of blood T cells in healthy people across ages. For the second PCR, which ran for about 6 to 11 cycles, a sample-barcoded 5' primer and a J-beta primer mix were used. TCRdb used MiXCR to reprocess the 5' RACE reads, holding one entry per CDR3 protein. The table lists a few hundred thousand distinct CDR3 sequences, approximately 26% of them singletons. These data are also associated with another study on T cells of mothers and their children.

The material sequenced was blood. These receptors all stem from a boy aged 2 to 9 in good health.

V is TRBV7-2 and J is TRBJ2-5, with D possibly TRBD1 on 5 matching bases. The J call is in doubt because the DNA end fits TRBJ2-1 better. The CDR3 spans 14 residues. Germline CDR1 and CDR2: SGHTA and FQGNSA. The CDR3 sequence is CASSPKLKGHEQFF. The CDR3, as DNA: TGTGCCAGCAGCCCAAAGTTAAAGGGGCATGAGCAGTTCTTC.

This clonotype was seen a handful of times. The rearrangement joins TRBV7-6 to TRBJ2-7; TRBD1 matches 10 bases. The tail of the sequence fits TRBJ2-1 better, so the J call may be wrong. Per germline, CDR1 SGHVS and CDR2 FNYEAQ. The length of the CDR3 is 15 residues. The CDR3 DNA follows: TGTGCCAGCAGCCCGGGGACAGGGGCTTGGGGGGAGCAGTTCTTC. Residues: CASSPGTGAWGEQFF.

The V gene is TRBV5-1, the J gene TRBJ2-7; the D gene is possibly TRBD2 (5 bases). Trimming pared 0 bases from V and 2 bases from J, leaving 12 bases between. CDR3 length: 15 amino acids. CDR1 is SGHRS, CDR2 YFSETQ, per germline. For the CDR3, the DNA is TGCGCCAGCAGCTTGGTTGGGCAGACTACCTACGAGCAGTACTTC. It is translated as CASSLVGQTTYEQYF.

The rearrangement joins TRBV7-9 to TRBJ2-1; TRBD1 is a possible D gene (5 bases). The V gene lost 8 bases and the J gene lost 12 bases, with 14 bases spanning the gap. This CDR3 has 11 amino acids. Germline CDR1 reads SEHNR; CDR2 reads FQNEAQ (reference sequence). In nucleotides, the CDR3 is TGTGCCAGCGAAAGGCAGGGCCCGCAGTTCTTC. As protein: CASERQGPQFF.

CDR3 bases: TGTGCCAGCAGTGAATATAGGGATTCCAACGAGCAGTACTTC. Residues: CASSEYRDSNEQYF. The chain carries TRBV25-1 and TRBJ2-7; no definite D call. The V end was cut by 0 bases, the J end by 5 bases, with 11 bases between. This CDR3 has 14 residues. Germline V CDR1 and CDR2: MGHDK, SYGVNS.

Only a few counts were recorded for this clonotype. The V and J genes are TRBV6-5 and TRBJ2-7; no firm D call. The germline V gene has CDR1 MNHEY and CDR2 SVGAGI. V dropped 6 bases and J dropped 5 bases, with 20 bases sitting between them. The CDR3 loop spans 15 amino acids. The CDR3: CASSPRRSIIHEQYF. The DNA of the CDR3 is TGTGCCAGCAGCCCACGGCGGTCGATTATCCACGAGCAGTACTTC.

For the CDR3, the DNA is TGTGCCTGGAGTGGCAGGGAACGGGGCGGGGAGCTGTTTTTT. Amino acid sequence: CAWSGRERGGELFF. This sequence joins TRBV30 and TRBJ2-2; D may correspond to TRBD1 or TRBD2 (5 bases each). Germline CDR1 and CDR2: GTSNPN and SVGIG (reference sequence). The ends were cut back, 1 base at V and 7 bases at J, with 13 bases in the middle. There are 14 residues in the CDR3.

With respect to this clonotype: The junction and the germline gene differ at one end; a read error may be behind it. The chain is built from TRBV7-7 and TRBJ1-1; the D gene is possibly TRBD1 (5 bases). Germline CDR1 is SSHAT and CDR2 is FNYEAQ (reference sequence). The CDR3 runs to 15 residues. In DNA form, the CDR3 reads TGTGCTAGCAGCATCAGTGGGGGGACGAACACTGAAGCTTTCTTT. As protein: CASSISGGTNTEAFF. The full variable domain, completed using reference TRBV7-7 and TRBJ1-1, is GAGVSQSPRYKVTKRGQDVTLRCDPISSHATLYWYQQALGQGPEFLTYFNYEAQPDKSGLPSDRFSAERPEGSISTLTIQRTEQRDSAMYRCASSISGGTNTEAFFGQGTRLTVV.